These 29 T cell receptor beta chains originate from one sample sequenced in a study of blood T cell repertoires in COVID-19. Profiled with immunoSEQ multiplex PCR; TCRdb holds only in-frame clones, not every one. The table includes 140,000 or so clones, about four fifths detected once. The sequencing sample was made of peripheral blood. The receptors were sampled from a man aged 25-45 years with COVID-19, enrolled during active disease.

The chain combines TRBV19 with TRBJ2-7; perhaps TRBD2 as D (5 bases). The ends were cut back, 3 bases at V and 3 bases at J, with 9 bases in the middle. There are 13 residues in the CDR3. Germline lookup yields CDR1 LNHDA and CDR2 SQIVND (reference sequence). The CDR3 sequence: CASSMSGGYEQYF. The CDR3 region has the DNA TGTGCCAGTAGTATGAGCGGTGGCTACGAGCAGTACTTC.

This clone was detected once. This sequence joins TRBV28 and TRBJ1-1; D perhaps matches TRBD1 (5 bases). V dropped 3 bases and J dropped 2 bases, with 16 bases sitting between them. The CDR3 totals 16 residues. Germline V gene sequence: CDR1 MDHEN, CDR2 SYDVKM. CDR3 in amino acids: CASSLGSHRPNTEAFF. The CDR3 region has the DNA TGTGCCAGCAGTTTGGGTTCCCACAGGCCCAACACTGAAGCTTTCTTT.

The rearrangement uses TRBV27 and TRBJ2-5; 7 nucleotides agree with TRBD1. The ends lost 5 bases at V and 5 bases at J; junction bases unmatched: 8. This CDR3 is 14 amino acids long. CDR1 and CDR2 from the germline V gene are MNHEY and SMNVEV (reference sequence). The CDR3 nucleotides are TGTGCCAGCAGTCCCCGACAGGGTAGGGAGACCCAGTACTTC. Translation: CASSPRQGRETQYF.

This chain links TRBV11-1 with TRBJ2-2; D perhaps matches TRBD1 (6 bases). The ends were cut back, 6 bases at V and 5 bases at J, with 13 bases in the middle. The CDR3 runs to 14 residues. Germline lookup yields CDR1 SGHAT and CDR2 FQDESV (reference sequence). In nucleotides, the CDR3 is TGTGCCAGCAGTTCCGACAGGTCTACCGGGGAGCTGTTTTTT. Amino acids: CASSSDRSTGELFF. The full variable domain, with the rest looked up from reference TRBV11-1 and TRBJ2-2, is EAEVAQSPRYKITEKSQAVAFWCDPISGHATLYWYRQILGQGPELLVQFQDESVVDDSQLPKDRFSAERLKGVDSTLKIQPAELGDSAMYLCASSSDRSTGELFFGEGSRLTVL.

The chain carries TRBV19 and TRBJ1-1; D is ambiguous. V was cut by 7 bases and J by 6 bases, with 12 bases left in between. CDR1 is LNHDA and CDR2 is SQIVND in the germline V gene (reference sequence). CDR3 length: 12 amino acids. CDR3 coding DNA: TGTGCCAGTAATTTGGGAGTCGCTGAAGCTTTCTTT. Translation gives CASNLGVAEAFF.

The DNA for the CDR3 is TGTGCCAGCAGCTTAGATTGGACTAGCGAGGAGCTGTTTTTT. Its protein is CASSLDWTSEELFF. The chain joins TRBV11-2 to TRBJ2-2, with TRBD2 matching 9 bases. This CDR3 comprises 14 residues. Unmatched junction bases numbered 3, after V lost 0 bases and J lost 10 bases. Germline CDR1 is SGHAT and CDR2 is FQNNGV.

The chain joins TRBV6-2 or TRBV6-3 to TRBJ1-4, with D tentatively TRBD1 (5 bases). Germline CDR1 and CDR2: MNHEY and SVGEGT. The CDR3 totals 14 residues. Trimming took 5 bases from V and 7 from J, leaving 14 bases between them. The CDR3 here is CASSNPTGGEKLFF. The CDR3 DNA reads TGTGCCAGCAGTAATCCAACCGGGGGTGAAAAACTGTTTTTT.

This clone has just a few counts. The genes are TRBV4-3 and TRBJ1-5; D is possibly TRBD1 (6 bases). V shed 3 bases and J shed 3 bases, with 15 bases lying between them. This CDR3 is 16 amino acids long. CDR1 and CDR2 (germline): LGHNA, YSLEER. The chain's CDR3 is CASSHHRDLVNQPQHF. CDR3 bases: TGCGCCAGCAGCCACCACAGGGATTTGGTCAATCAGCCCCAGCATTTT.

A single count supports this clone. The genes are TRBV18 and TRBJ2-3; D ambiguous. The length of the CDR3 is 15 residues. The V end was cut by 1 base, the J end by 3 bases, with 11 bases between. The germline CDR1 and CDR2 sequences are KGHSH and LQKENI. The CDR3 reads CASSPRGLGTDTQYF. CDR3 nucleotide sequence: TGTGCCAGCTCACCACGCGGCCTTGGGACAGATACGCAGTATTTT.

The rearrangement joins TRBV27 to TRBJ2-6; perhaps TRBD2 as D (6 bases). Germline-derived CDR1 and CDR2 are MNHEY and SMNVEV (reference sequence). Trimming pared 5 bases from V and 5 bases from J, leaving 13 bases between. The CDR3 sequence is 15 residues long. CDR3 DNA sequence: TGTGCCAGCAGTCCCCTTCGGGGGAGGGCCAACGTCCTGACTTTC. Translating gives CASSPLRGRANVLTF.

This clone was observed a handful of times. The rearrangement uses TRBV28 and TRBJ2-3; 15 nucleotides align to TRBD2. Germline V gene data show CDR1 as MDHEN and CDR2 as SYDVKM. The CDR3 contains 19 residues. V shed 7 bases and J 1 base; nucleotides not matched to a gene: 12. DNA of the CDR3: TGTGCCAGCAACAAGAGGGGACTAGCGGGAGGTGTCGGCACAGATACGCAGTATTTT. Protein product: CASNKRGLAGGVGTDTQYF.

This clone has just a few counts. The V and J genes are TRBV12-3 or TRBV12-4 and TRBJ2-4, with D perhaps matching TRBD1 (5 bases). This CDR3 contains 12 residues. Trimming removed 6 bases from V and 8 bases from J, with 11 bases in between. The CDR3 spells CASSPEGDIQYF. The CDR3 DNA reads as TGTGCCAGCAGCCCGGAAGGGGACATTCAGTACTTC.

The J gene is TRBJ2-7, the V gene TRBV7-2; TRBD2 matches 11 bases. The CDR3 has 15 amino acids. V gave up 3 bases and J gave up 0 bases; unmatched junction bases: 1. The germline gives CDR1 SGHTA, CDR2 FQGNSA. In DNA form, the CDR3 reads TGTGCCAGCAGCTTCACTAGCGGGAGCTCCTACGAGCAGTACTTC. Its protein is CASSFTSGSSYEQYF.

This clone is a singleton in its sample. This sequence joins TRBV6-1 and TRBJ2-7, with 9 bases fitting TRBD1. The CDR3 contains 17 residues. CDR1 and CDR2 (germline): MNHNS, SASEGT. The junction had 13 bases not matched to a gene; V was cut back by 2 bases and J by 5 bases. Here the CDR3 DNA reads TGTGCCAGCAGTGAACACACACTACAGGGGGCGAACAACGAGCAGTACTTC. Translating gives CASSEHTLQGANNEQYF.

This clone was observed once. The chain combines TRBV11-2 with TRBJ2-3; TRBD2 agrees at 10 bases. CDR3 length equals 16 residues. With 5 bases clipped from V and 6 bases from J, the junction kept 11 bases outside the gene matches. The germline V gene encodes CDR1 SGHAT and CDR2 FQNNGV. The CDR3 coding sequence is TGTGCCAGCAGCCCTGGTAGCAGCGGGAGGGGTGATACGCAGTATTTT. The encoded protein is CASSPGSSGRGDTQYF.

This clone has a single count. V gene TRBV28 combines with J gene TRBJ2-5; 8 bases map to TRBD1. The CDR3 runs 15 residues. The V gene's germline CDR1 is MDHEN and CDR2 SYDVKM. The ends lost 5 bases at V and 2 bases at J; junction bases unmatched: 7. The CDR3 loop is CASSTRTGNQETQYF. DNA for the CDR3: TGTGCCAGCAGTACCCGGACAGGGAATCAAGAGACCCAGTACTTC.

This chain links TRBV29-1 with TRBJ2-7; maybe TRBD2 (5 bases). There are 13 residues in the CDR3. The V end was cut by 7 bases, the J end by 0 bases, with 13 bases between. The germline V gene encodes CDR1 SQVTM and CDR2 ANQGSEA. The chain's CDR3 is CSARGRSSYEQYF. The CDR3 DNA reads TGCAGCGCCCGAGGGCGGTCCTCCTACGAGCAGTACTTC.

This chain connects TRBV4-3 to TRBJ1-2; TRBD1 agrees at 8 bases. The germline V gene has CDR1 LGHNA and CDR2 YSLEER. The CDR3 has 16 residues. Trimming removed 1 base from V and 8 bases from J; junction bases left unmatched: 12. The chain's CDR3 is CASSQGVSPRGRGYTF. The CDR3 DNA reads as TGCGCCAGCAGCCAAGGGGTGAGTCCCAGGGGGCGCGGCTACACCTTC.

The chain recombines TRBV7-2 with TRBJ2-5; 7 bases match TRBD1. J gave up 3 bases and V 5 bases, and 9 bases lay outside the gene matches. Germline lookup yields CDR1 SGHTA and CDR2 FQGNSA. The CDR3 contains 15 residues. The CDR3 sequence: CASSPAGTVKETQYF. The CDR3 DNA is TGTGCCAGCAGCCCCGCCGGGACAGTTAAAGAGACCCAGTACTTC.

The V call is TRBV6-5, the J call TRBJ1-5; D uncertain. Germline V gene lookup returns CDR1 MNHEY and CDR2 SVGAGI. The CDR3 is 15 residues long. Deletions cut 5 bases from V and 0 bases from J, with 11 bases between. CDR3 in amino acids: CASSPAGNSNQPQHF. The CDR3 region has the DNA TGTGCCAGCAGTCCCGCGGGAAATAGCAATCAGCCCCAGCATTTT.

The chain combines TRBV19 with TRBJ2-3; D gene ambiguous. The CDR3 extends over 13 amino acids. V lost 3 bases and J lost 8, with 12 bases in between. Germline lookup yields CDR1 LNHDA and CDR2 SQIVND (reference sequence). The CDR3: CASSILGGGTQYF. The CDR3 DNA is TGTGCCAGTAGTATTCTCGGTGGCGGTACGCAGTATTTT.

J is TRBJ2-7 and V is TRBV6-1, with 9 bases that match TRBD1. The CDR3 contains 15 residues. Losses at the gene ends were 2 bases for V and 3 bases for J; bases not matched to a gene: 5. Per the germline V gene, CDR1 is MNHNS and CDR2 is SASEGT. CDR3 in DNA: TGTGCCAGCAGTGAACAGGAGACAGGGGGCTACGAGCAGTACTTC. Its protein is CASSEQETGGYEQYF.

V usage is TRBV10-1 and J usage is TRBJ2-5; 9 nucleotides align to TRBD1. With V trimmed by 4 bases and J by 5 bases, 5 bases remained unmatched. This CDR3 comprises 14 residues. CDR1 and CDR2 from the germline V gene are WNHNN and SYGVQD (reference sequence). This CDR3 reads CASSGTGGSETQYF. CDR3 sequence (DNA): TGCGCCAGCAGTGGTACAGGGGGCTCGGAGACCCAGTACTTC.

The V call is TRBV10-1, the J call TRBJ1-1; 9 positions agree with TRBD1. CDR1 WNHNN and CDR2 SYGVQD come from the germline V gene (reference sequence). V lost 8 bases to trimming and J lost 3 bases; unmatched junction nucleotides: 7. This CDR3 has 14 amino acids. The CDR3 coding sequence is TGCGCCAGCCGTCGGGACAGGGAGGACACTGAAGCTTTCTTT. Amino acid sequence: CASRRDREDTEAFF.

To note about this clone: The same CDR3 arises from other DNA sequences in this sample as well. The chain combines TRBV6-5 with TRBJ2-7, with D maybe TRBD2 (5 bases). Trimming stripped 2 bases from V and 4 bases from J, with 6 bases between. The V gene's germline CDR1 is MNHEY and CDR2 SVGAGI. The CDR3 extends over 12 amino acids. In nucleotides, the CDR3 is TGTGCCAGCAGTTACCGGGGTTACGAGCAGTACTTC. Translated: CASSYRGYEQYF.

J is TRBJ2-5 and V is TRBV14; 10 bases are a match to TRBD1. In germline, CDR1 is SGHDN, CDR2 FVKESK. The length of the CDR3 is 16 residues. V lost 5 bases and J lost 3; bases outside the gene matches: 9. In DNA form, the CDR3 reads TGTGCCAGCAGCTATACTCCGGGACAGGGGAAAGAGACCCAGTACTTC. It codes for CASSYTPGQGKETQYF.

The rearrangement joins TRBV3-1 (or the pseudogene TRBV3-2) to TRBJ1-6; D is uncertain. Per the germline V gene, CDR1 is LGHDT and CDR2 is YNNKEL (reference sequence). CDR3 length: 13 amino acids. The V and J ends lost 1 base and 15 bases respectively, with 13 bases between them. The CDR3 is CASSQAPEVNLHF. CDR3 coding DNA: TGTGCCAGCAGCCAAGCTCCTGAGGTCAACCTCCACTTT.

The chain employs TRBV7-9 and TRBJ2-7; 7 nucleotides line up with TRBD2. Looked up from germline, CDR1 is SEHNR and CDR2 is FQNEAQ (reference sequence). V lost 5 bases and J lost 0; bases outside the gene matches: 1. CDR3 length: 13 residues. This CDR3 is CASSTSVSYEQYF. Written as DNA, the CDR3 is TGTGCCAGCAGCACTAGCGTCTCCTACGAGCAGTACTTC.

V is TRBV15 and J is TRBJ2-5, with D possibly being TRBD2 (5 bases). CDR3 length equals 12 residues. V lost 1 base and J lost 5, with 5 bases in between. Per the germline V gene, CDR1 is LNHNV and CDR2 is YYDKDF (reference sequence). The CDR3 sequence is CATSRGEETQYF. The DNA for the CDR3 is TGTGCCACCAGCAGAGGGGAGGAGACCCAGTACTTC.